This T cell receptor beta chain comes out of a study of T cells in localized non-small cell lung cancer. Points from the study as a whole: There were a median roughly 60 of the top 100 tumor clones appearing in adjacent lung. It was uninvolved adjacent lung that showed the highest T cell clonality, exceeding tumor.

This CDR3 is 14 amino acids long. V lost 5 bases and J lost 5, with 13 bases in between. Germline V gene data show CDR1 as LNHDA and CDR2 as SQIVND (reference sequence). TCRdb's copy holds only in-frame clones and misses some; the assay was immunoSEQ multiplex PCR. The table records more than 10,000 clones, around 84% of them present only once. With regard to this clone: Its target is unknown.

The sample consisted of peripheral blood, taken before any cancer treatment. The chain employs TRBV19 and TRBJ2-1, with D unclear. The sequence was obtained from a male donor aged 60 or older with stage I squamous cell lung carcinoma. CDR3 sequence reads: CASSLFYSDNEQFF. CDR3 nucleotides: TGTGCCAGTAGTCTGTTCTACAGCGACAATGAGCAGTTCTTC.